This is a list of T cell receptor beta chains from one sample in a study of Ad26.COV2.S vaccination and SARS-CoV-2 variants. Assay: immunoSEQ multiplex PCR; the TCRdb copy retains only in-frame clones and omits some. The sample has around 300,000 clones, roughly nine tenths seen once; the top ten hold approximately 5.9%. Sequences were derived from peripheral blood, sampled in a trial of Ad26.COV2.S vaccine versus placebo. The receptors originated from a person aged 18 to 65 who received the Ad26.COV2.S COVID-19 vaccine or a placebo. CDR3s include the opening cysteine and the closing phenylalanine or tryptophan. D genes are given only for firm matches. Some rows mark clone size as missing; the rest say once, few, many or name a class of expanded clone.

clone_size,j_call,v_call,cdr3_length,d_call,cdr3_nt,cdr3_aa
.,TRBJ1-5,TRBV18,14,.,TGTGCCAGCTCGCCGGGAGACCCAGGTCAGCCCCAGCATTTT,CASSPGDPGQPQHF
.,TRBJ2-1,TRBV7-2,13,.,TGTGCCAGCAGCGGGAGGAGCTACAATGAGCAGTTCTTC,CASSGRSYNEQFF
many,TRBJ2-1,TRBV6-4,15,TRBD2,TGTGCCAGCAGTGACTCTAGCGGGGGGGCCAATGAGCAGTTCTTC,CASSDSSGGANEQFF
.,TRBJ2-3,TRBV7-2,16,.,TGTGCCAGCAGCTTTATTATCGCCCAGAGCACAGATACGCAGTATTTT,CASSFIIAQSTDTQYF
few,TRBJ2-5,TRBV27,13,TRBD2,TGTGCCAGCACAAAAGCGGGGTCCGAGACCCAGTACTTC,CASTKAGSETQYF
.,TRBJ2-7,TRBV3-1/TRBV3-2,12,.,TGTGCCAGCAGCCTAACAACTACGGTGCAGTACTTC,CASSLTTTVQYF
.,TRBJ1-6,TRBV5-1,14,TRBD1,TGCGCCAGCAGCCATGGGACAGTTAATTCACCCCTCCACTTT,CASSHGTVNSPLHF
.,TRBJ2-5,TRBV5-1,16,.,TGCGCCAGCAGCCCCACGGGACTCCCTTTCCAAGAGACCCAGTACTTC,CASSPTGLPFQETQYF
.,TRBJ1-5,TRBV4-1,18,TRBD1,TGCGCCAGCAGCCAAGATCCACGGGTGAGACAGGGAGGTCAGCCCCAGCATTTT,CASSQDPRVRQGGQPQHF
.,TRBJ2-3,TRBV7-9,15,TRBD2,TGTGCCAGCACCCCGAGCGGGACCCACATTGATACGCAGTATTTT,CASTPSGTHIDTQYF
.,TRBJ2-5,TRBV28,12,.,TGTGCCAGCAGTTTTGGGGTTGGGACCCAGTACTTC,CASSFGVGTQYF
.,TRBJ2-2,TRBV28,15,.,TGTGCCAGCAGTTGGATATCACCGAACACCGGGGAGCTGTTTTTT,CASSWISPNTGELFF
once,TRBJ1-2,TRBV5-6,12,.,TGTGCCAGCAGCTTGGGAGGCTATGGCTACACCTTC,CASSLGGYGYTF
.,TRBJ2-7,TRBV30,13,.,TGTGCCTGGAGAAACAGCGGTGCCTACGAGCAGTACTTC,CAWRNSGAYEQYF
.,TRBJ1-1,TRBV12-5,12,.,TGTGCTAGTGGCTCCTTGAACACTGAAGCTTTCTTT,CASGSLNTEAFF
.,TRBJ2-1,TRBV27,16,TRBD2,TGTGCCACCCGAGGACTAGCGGGAAATATGGGCAATGAGCAGTTCTTC,CATRGLAGNMGNEQFF
.,TRBJ2-1,TRBV7-9,17,.,TGTGCCAGCAGCCCACAAGGCCCCGGGAGCCGCTACAATGAGCAGTTCTTC,CASSPQGPGSRYNEQFF
.,TRBJ2-7,TRBV3-1/TRBV3-2,15,.,TGTGCCAGCAGCCAAGAGCCCGTAACCACCTACGAGCAGTACTTC,CASSQEPVTTYEQYF
few,TRBJ2-2,TRBV30,11,.,TGTGCCTGGAAGGACACCGGGGAGCTGTTTTTT,CAWKDTGELFF
.,TRBJ2-1,TRBV5-4,15,.,TGTGCCAGCACTCGCACAGGGTCTTCCTACAATGAGCAGTTCTTC,CASTRTGSSYNEQFF
.,TRBJ1-2,TRBV7-9,14,.,TGTGCCAGCAGCTTAGTCGGACCGAGCTATGGCTACACCTTC,CASSLVGPSYGYTF
.,TRBJ1-5,TRBV30,15,TRBD1,TGTGCCTGGACCGAGGGGGACAGCCGCAATCAGCCCCAGCATTTT,CAWTEGDSRNQPQHF
few,TRBJ2-3,TRBV9,12,.,TGTGCCAGCAGCGTGGGGGCCAATACGCAGTATTTT,CASSVGANTQYF
.,TRBJ1-2,TRBV6-6,13,.,TGTGCCAGCAGTCCTGACAGCTACTATGGCTACACCTTC,CASSPDSYYGYTF
.,TRBJ2-7,TRBV9,15,.,TGTGCCAGCAGCGTAGGTCGGGTTTCGGGATACGAGCAGTACTTC,CASSVGRVSGYEQYF
.,TRBJ2-5,TRBV5-1,12,.,TGCGCCAGCAGGTGGGGGTACGAGACCCAGTACTTC,CASRWGYETQYF
.,TRBJ1-4,TRBV9,15,.,TGTGCCAGCAGCGTAGAAGGGTCAGGGCGAGAAAAACTGTTTTTT,CASSVEGSGREKLFF
.,TRBJ1-2,TRBV6-5,14,TRBD1,TGTGCCAGCAGCCGAAGACAGGGGATCTATGGCTACACCTTC,CASSRRQGIYGYTF
once,TRBJ2-2,TRBV29-1,13,TRBD1,TGCAGCGTTGGGACAGGGAACACCGGGGAGCTGTTTTTT,CSVGTGNTGELFF
.,TRBJ2-7,TRBV6-5,14,TRBD2,TGTGCCAGCAGCCGCACTAGCGTTTCCTACGAGCAGTACTTC,CASSRTSVSYEQYF
.,TRBJ2-2,TRBV30,12,.,TGTGCCTGGAGTGAAGTCACCGGGGAGCTGTTTTTT,CAWSEVTGELFF
.,TRBJ2-3,TRBV6-2/TRBV6-3,15,TRBD2,TGTGCCAGCAGTCATAGCGGGGGGGCCCCAGATACGCAGTATTTT,CASSHSGGAPDTQYF
.,TRBJ2-2,TRBV12-3/TRBV12-4,13,.,TGTGCCAGCAGTTTCACGAGCACCGGGGAGCTGTTTTTT,CASSFTSTGELFF
.,TRBJ2-5,TRBV7-2,12,.,TGTGCCAGCAGCTTATCCAGAGAGACCCAGTACTTC,CASSLSRETQYF
.,TRBJ2-7,TRBV2,14,TRBD1,TGTGCCAGAACAACAAGGACAGGAAGCTACGAGCAGTACTTC,CARTTRTGSYEQYF
.,TRBJ1-4,TRBV7-3,15,.,TGTGCCAGCAGCTTAAGCATGGGATTTAATGAAAAACTGTTTTTT,CASSLSMGFNEKLFF
.,TRBJ1-1,TRBV4-3,16,TRBD1,TGCGCCAGCAGCCAAGCACTACAGGGGTTGAACACTGAAGCTTTCTTT,CASSQALQGLNTEAFF
.,TRBJ2-5,TRBV12-2,16,.,TGTGCAAGTCGCTTTCTACCCCAGGACCCGGTGGAGACCCAGTACTTC,CASRFLPQDPVETQYF
.,TRBJ1-4,TRBV7-9,12,TRBD1,TGTGCCAGCAGCTGGACAGGTGAAAAACTGTTTTTT,CASSWTGEKLFF
.,TRBJ2-2,TRBV11-2,15,.,TGTGCCAGCAGCCCGAATTCCAGGGAGACCGGGGAGCTGTTTTTT,CASSPNSRETGELFF
.,TRBJ2-3,TRBV7-3,14,TRBD2,TGTGCCAGCGGGACTAGCGGGGGGTCGGATACGCAGTATTTT,CASGTSGGSDTQYF
.,TRBJ1-4,TRBV27,13,.,TGTGCCAGCAGTAATCTCCCAGGGGTAAAACTGTTTTTT,CASSNLPGVKLFF
.,TRBJ2-2,TRBV4-2,13,.,TGTGCCAGCAGCCAAGCGCCGGGCGGGGAGCTGTTTTTT,CASSQAPGGELFF
.,TRBJ2-1,TRBV7-6,18,.,TGTGCCAGCAGCTTATTGTCCTCTAGGCTAACTGGTGGCAATGAGCAGTTCTTC,CASSLLSSRLTGGNEQFF
once,TRBJ1-5,TRBV7-8,15,.,TGTGCCAGCAGCTTAGATGGCCGTAGCAATCAGCCCCAGCATTTT,CASSLDGRSNQPQHF
.,TRBJ2-6,TRBV4-2,16,.,TGTGCCAGCAGCCAAGATCCCGGGACTGGGGCCAACGTCCTGACTTTC,CASSQDPGTGANVLTF
.,TRBJ2-2,TRBV5-1,17,TRBD1,TGCGCCAGCAGCTTGGAGTACAGGGGCCCGAACACCGGGGAGCTGTTTTTT,CASSLEYRGPNTGELFF
once,TRBJ2-5,TRBV5-1,14,.,TGCGCCAGCACCCTTGAAAGTGTCGTCCAGACCCAGTACTTC,CASTLESVVQTQYF
.,TRBJ1-1,TRBV25-1,11,.,TGTGCCAGCACCACGCGGACTGAAGCTTTCTTT,CASTTRTEAFF
.,TRBJ2-1,TRBV30,13,TRBD2,TGTGCCTGGAGGGGGGGGTCCTACAATGAGCAGTTCTTC,CAWRGGSYNEQFF
.,TRBJ2-5,TRBV19,15,.,TGTGCCAGTAGTATAGACGACGACAGTCAGGAGACCCAGTACTTC,CASSIDDDSQETQYF
.,TRBJ2-7,TRBV5-4,13,.,TGTGCCAGCAGCTCCCCGTCCATGGACGAGCAGTACTTC,CASSSPSMDEQYF
.,TRBJ1-6,TRBV4-1,16,.,TGCGCCAGCAGCCAAGATATCGGGGGTCTTAATTCACCCCTCCACTTT,CASSQDIGGLNSPLHF
.,TRBJ2-2,TRBV6-5,14,TRBD2,TGTGCCAGCAGGCCGGGCGGGAGAGCCGGGGAGCTGTTTTTT,CASRPGGRAGELFF